This paragraph covers one T cell receptor beta chain sequence. Trimming took off 2 bases at V and 6 bases at J, with 14 bases between the two ends. The CDR3 is 14 residues long. The V gene's germline CDR1 is MNHEY and CDR2 SVGAGI. These data are taken from a study of T cell changes during pregnancy in multiple sclerosis. TCRdb's copy holds only in-frame clones and misses some; the assay was immunoSEQ multiplex PCR. The sample lists fewer than 75,000 clones, 75% to 95% occurring once. The V and J genes are TRBV6-5 and TRBJ2-7; a possible D gene is TRBD1 (7 bases). The source was CD8+ T cells from peripheral blood mononuclear cells, collected before pregnancy. The sequence derives from a female donor with multiple sclerosis, enrolled in a pregnancy study. CDR3 region: CASSYPGGLGEQYF. CDR3 nucleotide sequence: TGTGCCAGCAGTTACCCAGGGGGGCTGGGCGAGCAGTACTTC.